The sequence of this T cell receptor beta chain was determined in a study of blood T cell repertoires in COVID-19. With V trimmed by 4 bases and J by 5 bases, 12 bases remained unmatched. In germline, CDR1 is SNHLY, CDR2 FYNNEI. The length of the CDR3 is 17 residues. Clones were read by immunoSEQ multiplex PCR, and TCRdb kept only the in-frame ones, dropping some. Of roughly 380,000 clones in the sample, roughly 90% were seen once. The sequence derives from a young woman who had been exposed to COVID-19. This sequence joins TRBV2 and TRBJ1-1, with 11 positions matching TRBD1. The sequencing sample was made of PBMCs or T cells enriched from blood (not recorded which). CDR3 amino acids: CASSGGQGVPPLTEAFF. In DNA form, the CDR3 reads TGTGCCAGCAGTGGGGGACAGGGGGTCCCGCCGCTTACTGAAGCTTTCTTT.